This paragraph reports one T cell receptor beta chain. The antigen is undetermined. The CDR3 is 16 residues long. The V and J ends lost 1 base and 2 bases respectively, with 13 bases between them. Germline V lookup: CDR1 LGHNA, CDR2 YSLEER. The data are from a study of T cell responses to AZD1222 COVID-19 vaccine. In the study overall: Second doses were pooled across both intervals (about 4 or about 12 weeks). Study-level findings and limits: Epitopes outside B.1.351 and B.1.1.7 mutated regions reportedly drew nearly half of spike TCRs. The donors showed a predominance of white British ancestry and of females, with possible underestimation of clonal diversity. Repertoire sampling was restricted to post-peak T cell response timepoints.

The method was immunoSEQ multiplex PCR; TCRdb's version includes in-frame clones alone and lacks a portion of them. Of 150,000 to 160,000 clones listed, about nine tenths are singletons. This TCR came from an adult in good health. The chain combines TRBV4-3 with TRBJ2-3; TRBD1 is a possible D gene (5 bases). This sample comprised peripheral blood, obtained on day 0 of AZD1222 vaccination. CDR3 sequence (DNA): TGCGCCAGCAGCCAAGGTGACAGACGGACCACAGATACGCAGTATTTT. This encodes CASSQGDRRTTDTQYF.